This T cell receptor (beta chain) emerged from a study of cytomegalovirus exposure and HLA in healthy donors. 60 Vbeta and 13 Jbeta primers were used in PCR. TCRdb keeps only in-frame clones here, not all; method: immunoSEQ multiplex PCR. The sample lists over 95,000 clones, under 80% occurring once. Sequenced material: PBMCs. This clonotype originated in a woman aged 40-49 years in good health and CMV-seropositive.

The CDR3 DNA is TGTGCCATCAGTGAGTCCGGGACTATATACAATGAGCAGTTCTTC. Protein sequence: CAISESGTIYNEQFF. This chain joins TRBV10-3 and TRBJ2-1; TRBD2 matches 7 bases. V was clipped by 0 bases and J by 4 bases; unmatched bases: 3. Germline CDR1 reads ENHRY; CDR2 reads SYGVKD. This CDR3 comprises 15 residues.